These T cell receptor beta chains were read from a single sample in a study of blood T cell repertoires in COVID-19. Profiled with immunoSEQ multiplex PCR; TCRdb holds only in-frame clones, not every one. The top ten clones hold over 3.5% of a sample with 200,000 to 300,000 clones, about 87% of them seen once. Sample: peripheral blood. These receptors were taken from a woman in her forties with acute or convalescent COVID-19. The CDR3 runs from the conserved cysteine through the conserved F or W. A D gene is named only where the DNA matches it firmly. The size field is filled for only some rows; it gives once, few, many or a size class.

>.|TRBJ1-4|18|TRBV4-2|TRBD1
CASSQAVTGGSIYEKLFF
TGTGCCAGCAGCCAAGCAGTGACAGGGGGCTCGATTTATGAAAAACTGTTTTTT
>.|TRBJ1-6|12|TRBV30|.
CAWGDFGSPLHF
TGTGCCTGGGGGGACTTTGGGTCACCCCTCCACTTT
>.|TRBJ1-2|12|TRBV18|.
CASSPADYGYTF
TGTGCCAGCTCGCCGGCGGACTATGGCTACACCTTC
>.|TRBJ1-1|10|TRBV20-1|.
CSATRAEAFF
TGCAGTGCTACCCGCGCTGAAGCTTTCTTT
>.|TRBJ1-1|14|TRBV9|TRBD1
CASSVGTGDTEAFF
TGTGCCAGCAGCGTCGGGACAGGGGACACTGAAGCTTTCTTT
>.|TRBJ2-4|14|TRBV19|.
CASSMALAKNIQYF
TGTGCCAGTAGTATGGCCCTAGCCAAAAACATTCAGTACTTC
>.|TRBJ1-4|15|TRBV15|.
CATSGYADAGEKLFF
TGTGCCACCAGCGGTTACGCAGACGCGGGGGAAAAACTGTTTTTT
>few|TRBJ1-6|13|TRBV19|.
CASSETGGSPLHF
TGTGCCAGTAGTGAAACAGGTGGCTCACCCCTCCACTTT
>.|TRBJ1-1|13|TRBV19|.
CASSQDTPSGAFF
TGTGCCAGTAGTCAGGACACCCCAAGTGGGGCTTTCTTT
>.|TRBJ1-1|13|TRBV5-1|.
CASSLEANTEAFF
TGCGCCAGCAGCTTGGAAGCAAACACTGAAGCTTTCTTT
>.|TRBJ1-4|13|TRBV12-3/TRBV12-4|.
CASSLGGAEKLFF
TGTGCCAGCAGTTTAGGTGGGGCTGAAAAACTGTTTTTT
>once|TRBJ2-5|16|TRBV9|.
CASSSRPGAVQETQYF
TGTGCCAGCAGCTCGAGGCCAGGGGCCGTCCAAGAGACCCAGTACTTC
>.|TRBJ1-2|14|TRBV2|TRBD1
CASGGQAPNYGYTF
TGTGCCAGCGGAGGACAGGCCCCTAACTATGGCTACACCTTC
>.|TRBJ1-1|14|TRBV7-2|.
CASSLGQRNTEAFF
TGTGCCAGCAGCTTAGGACAGAGGAACACTGAAGCTTTCTTT
>.|TRBJ1-5|14|TRBV12-5|.
CASGENQGSQPQHF
TGTGCTAGTGGTGAAAACCAGGGTAGTCAGCCCCAGCATTTT
>once|TRBJ1-4|14|TRBV9|TRBD1
CASSVASGGEKLFF
TGTGCCAGCAGCGTAGCGTCAGGGGGGGAAAAACTGTTTTTT
>.|TRBJ2-4|15|TRBV9|.
CASNPGGGAKNIQYF
TGTGCCAGCAACCCAGGTGGGGGGGCCAAAAACATTCAGTACTTC
>few|TRBJ1-2|13|TRBV20-1|.
CSASLRGNSGYTF
TGCAGTGCTAGTCTAAGGGGCAACTCTGGCTACACCTTC
>.|TRBJ2-6|15|TRBV6-5|TRBD1
CASSFLDRGARSLTF
TGTGCCAGCAGTTTCCTTGACAGGGGGGCACGCAGTTTGACTTTC
>once|TRBJ1-2|14|TRBV4-1|TRBD1
CASSQEAGGNGYTF
TGCGCCAGCAGCCAAGAAGCAGGGGGAAATGGCTACACCTTC
>.|TRBJ2-2|16|TRBV5-1|.
CASSLRDLANTGELFF
TGCGCCAGCAGCCTACGGGATCTCGCGAACACCGGGGAGCTGTTTTTT
>.|TRBJ1-1|20|TRBV7-6|.
CASSFLGSRDGGRSNTEAFF
TGTGCCAGCAGCTTCCTAGGTAGCCGCGACGGAGGAAGAAGCAACACTGAAGCTTTCTTT
>.|TRBJ1-1|13|TRBV11-1|.
CASSLGAGTEAFF
TGTGCCAGCAGCTTAGGGGCGGGAACTGAAGCTTTCTTT
>once|TRBJ2-5|12|TRBV25-1|.
CASSEYGETQYF
TGTGCCAGCAGTGAATATGGCGAGACCCAGTACTTC
>.|TRBJ1-2|14|TRBV7-3|.
CASSPGLSNYGYTF
TGTGCCAGCAGCCCCGGACTGAGTAACTATGGCTACACCTTC
>few|TRBJ1-6|17|TRBV6-1|.
CASSEVGGSSYNSPLHF
TGTGCCAGCAGTGAAGTCGGCGGGAGCTCCTATAATTCACCCCTCCACTTT
>.|TRBJ1-2|15|TRBV2|.
CASSEAEGVNYGYTF
TGTGCCAGCAGTGAAGCAGAAGGGGTAAACTATGGCTACACCTTC
>once|TRBJ2-1|15|TRBV6-5|TRBD1
CASSTLGGPYNEQFF
TGTGCCAGCAGCACCTTAGGGGGCCCCTACAATGAGCAGTTCTTC
>once|TRBJ1-1|14|TRBV4-1|.
CASSQITGNTEAFF
TGCGCCAGCAGCCAAATAACAGGGAACACTGAAGCTTTCTTT
>.|TRBJ1-3|14|TRBV2|.
CASSESRSGNTIYF
TGTGCCAGCAGTGAATCTCGCTCTGGAAACACCATATATTTT
>.|TRBJ1-1|12|TRBV3-1/TRBV3-2|TRBD1
CASSPDRGRRFF
TGTGCCAGCAGCCCGGACAGGGGGCGCCGGTTCTTT
>.|TRBJ2-1|13|TRBV24-1|.
CATKDSNLNEQFF
TGTGCCACCAAGGACAGTAACTTGAATGAGCAGTTCTTC
>.|TRBJ2-5|13|TRBV27|.
CASSLKRGETQYF
TGTGCCAGCAGTTTGAAAAGGGGCGAGACCCAGTACTTC
>.|TRBJ2-1|15|TRBV3-1/TRBV3-2|TRBD2
CASSHVAGGYNEQFF
TGTGCCAGCAGCCATGTAGCGGGGGGGTACAATGAGCAGTTCTTC
>.|TRBJ1-2|14|TRBV9|TRBD1
CASSADRGDYGYTF
TGTGCCAGCAGCGCGGACAGGGGGGACTATGGCTACACCTTC
>.|TRBJ1-1|13|TRBV7-3|.
CASSIGVNTEAFF
TGTGCCAGCAGCATAGGGGTGAACACTGAAGCTTTCTTT
>.|TRBJ2-5|16|TRBV30|.
CAWSAGGRFGVETQYF
TGTGCCTGGAGTGCGGGGGGCAGGTTTGGAGTTGAGACCCAGTACTTC
>.|TRBJ1-2|15|TRBV4-1|TRBD1
CASSQVGQASGGYTF
TGCGCCAGCAGCCAAGTGGGACAGGCCTCTGGGGGCTACACCTTC
>.|TRBJ2-4|16|TRBV2|TRBD1
CASRERQGVAKNIQYF
TGTGCCAGCAGAGAGAGACAGGGGGTAGCCAAAAACATTCAGTACTTC
>few|TRBJ1-2|16|TRBV18|TRBD1
CASSPRQGKANYGYTF
TGTGCCAGCTCACCCCGACAGGGTAAAGCTAACTATGGCTACACCTTC
>.|TRBJ1-1|13|TRBV6-5|.
CASRVSSRTEAFF
TGTGCCAGCAGGGTATCCTCCAGGACTGAAGCTTTCTTT